Listed below are T cell receptor beta chains from one sample, sequenced in a study of cytomegalovirus exposure and HLA in healthy donors. Sequencing used immunoSEQ multiplex PCR; TCRdb keeps in-frame clones, though not all of them. In the table there are tens of thousands of clones, around 70% of which are singletons. Material: PBMCs. The receptors were sampled from a woman aged 50 to 65 in good health and CMV-seropositive. The CDR3 runs from the conserved cysteine through the conserved F or W. The order of the fields is J gene, clone size, V gene, D gene, CDR3 DNA, CDR3 protein. A D gene is named only where the DNA matches it firmly. Only part of the rows carry a size: once, few, many, or a class if the clone is expanded.

TRBJ2-7 | NA | TRBV9 | NA | TGTGCCAGCAGCCCGGGACTTACCTACGAGCAGTACTTC | CASSPGLTYEQYF
TRBJ1-1 | NA | TRBV27 | NA | TGTGCCAGCAGTTTACTTCGTGCGGGCACTGAAGCTTTCTTT | CASSLLRAGTEAFF
TRBJ1-1 | few | TRBV9 | TRBD1 | TGTGCCAGCAGCGGGACAGGGGGAACTGAAGCTTTCTTT | CASSGTGGTEAFF
TRBJ1-2 | NA | TRBV27 | TRBD1 | TGTGCCAGCAGTTCTTTATACCCCGGGACAGGGGGCGCTGGCTACACCTTC | CASSSLYPGTGGAGYTF
TRBJ2-1 | few | TRBV5-6 | NA | TGTGCCAGCAGCAGGACAGTTCTCAATGAGCAGTTCTTC | CASSRTVLNEQFF
TRBJ2-7 | NA | TRBV28 | TRBD2 | TGTGCCGTTACTAGCGGGCTCTCCTACGAGCAGTACTTC | CAVTSGLSYEQYF
TRBJ1-1 | NA | TRBV7-2 | NA | TGTGCCAGCAGCTTCGGTTCCATGAACACTGAAGCTTTCTTT | CASSFGSMNTEAFF
TRBJ2-7 | NA | TRBV7-2 | TRBD2 | TGTGCCAGCAGCGTAACTAGCGGGATAAGCTCCTACGAGCAGTACTTC | CASSVTSGISSYEQYF
TRBJ1-1 | NA | TRBV9 | NA | TGTGCCAGCAGCCCTACTCCGGTGTTATCTGAAGCTTTCTTT | CASSPTPVLSEAFF
TRBJ2-1 | NA | TRBV6-5 | TRBD2 | TGTGCCAGCAGTTACTCTAGCGGGAGCGATGAGCAGTTCTTC | CASSYSSGSDEQFF
TRBJ2-7 | NA | TRBV7-9 | TRBD1 | TGTGCCAGCAGCTCCTGGACAGGGGGCGGCGAGCAGTACTTC | CASSSWTGGGEQYF
TRBJ1-1 | NA | TRBV29-1 | NA | TGCAGCGTCCACGGCACTGAAGCTTTCTTT | CSVHGTEAFF
TRBJ2-5 | NA | TRBV9 | TRBD2 | TGTGCCAGCAGCATAGGGACTAGCGGGAACCAAGAGACCCAGTACTTC | CASSIGTSGNQETQYF
TRBJ2-7 | NA | TRBV7-6 | TRBD1 | TGTGCCAGCAGCTTAGGTACAGGGGATGTCAGTCAGCAGTACTTC | CASSLGTGDVSQQYF
TRBJ2-1 | NA | TRBV5-4 | TRBD2 | TGTGCCAGCAGCATGGGACTAGCGGCCAAAGGCTACAATGAGCAGTTCTTC | CASSMGLAAKGYNEQFF